This T cell receptor (beta chain) was sequenced during a study of T cell responses to AZD1222 COVID-19 vaccine. Study observations and caveats: Most donors were white British and more were female, and clonal diversity was possibly underestimated. Reportedly, nearly half of unique spike TCRs recognized epitopes outside B.1.351/B.1.1.7 mutations.

On this clone: Its antigen remains unknown.

Clones were read by immunoSEQ multiplex PCR, and TCRdb kept only the in-frame ones, dropping some. The sample carries approximately 150,000 clones, about 86% recorded once. Second-dose recipients at about 4 or about 12 weeks were treated as one pooled group. The CDR3 totals 14 residues. The ends were cut back, 1 base at V and 9 bases at J, with 15 bases in the middle. The germline V gene encodes CDR1 LNHDA and CDR2 SQIVND (reference sequence). The sample consisted of peripheral blood, taken 28 days after the second AZD1222 dose. The TCR comes from an adult who received the AZD1222 COVID-19 vaccine. V gene TRBV19 combines with J gene TRBJ1-2; possible D gene TRBD1, 5 bases. CDR3 sequence: CASSIGGGPLSYTF. The DNA of the CDR3 is TGTGCCAGTAGTATAGGGGGGGGACCCCTGAGCTACACCTTC.